Described below is a single T cell receptor (beta chain) sequence and its context. The genes are named according to mouse. Read coverage stops 1 residue before the CDR3 terminus; the germline J gene supplies the remainder. Generated by immunoSEQ multiplex PCR, the TCRdb table keeps only in-frame clones and is missing some. The data contain approximately 5,500 clones, around 48% of them singletons. The record originates from a study of tissue T cells after allogeneic stem cell transplantation. V shed 6 bases and J shed 2 bases, with 9 bases lying between them. This CDR3 is built from 13 residues. CDR1 and CDR2 from the germline V gene are KGHPV and FQNQEV (reference sequence). Time point defined: mouse harvest day 14 after allogeneic transplant. Mouse grafts combined 10^7 T-cell-depleted bone marrow cells with 10^6 splenic CD5+ T cells.

This sequence originates from a female BALB/c mouse given C57BL/6 T cells with graft-versus-host disease after an allogeneic hematopoietic cell transplant. The sample consisted of gut tissue. V gene TRBV26 combines with J gene TRBJ2-4; TRBD2 might be the D (6 bases). The CDR3 DNA, read in part, is TGTGCCAGCAGACGACTGGATCAAAACACCTTGTAC. This translates into CASRRLDQNTLY. In full, the CDR3 is CASRRLDQNTLYF. Looking up the rest from reference TRBV26 and TRBJ2-4 gives the full variable domain: NSKVIQTPRYLVKGQGQKAKMRCIPEKGHPVVFWYQQNKNNEFKFLINFQNQEVLQQIDMTEKRFSAECPSNSPCSLEIQSSEAGDSALYLCASRRLDQNTLYFGAGTRLSVL.